In this sample, the clone carrying this TCR beta chain turned up many times. Antigen: not known. These data originate in a study of T cells in Graves' hyperthyroidism and ophthalmopathy. The CDR3 length is 13 residues. Germline lookup yields CDR1 SNHLY and CDR2 FYNNEI. V shed 5 bases and J shed 9 bases, with 13 bases lying between them. Fresh 10 ml peripheral blood yielded PBMCs. Study results and limitations: Researchers report that a 13 V-J model separated ophthalmopathy from stable hyperthyroidism.

From RNA transcripts, TCR beta CDR3 regions were amplified. First-round RT-PCR targeting the TCR CDR3 was performed with the HTBI primer set. TCRdb recomputed calls from the multiplex PCR reads with MiXCR, one row per CDR3 protein. The sample records over 250,000 distinct CDR3 sequences, 20% to 25% being singletons. The specimen was blood. This sequence originates from a middle-aged man with Graves' hyperthyroidism that later progressed to Graves' ophthalmopathy. This sequence joins TRBV2 and TRBJ2-2; D is ambiguous. The CDR3 DNA reads TGTGCCAGCAGTCCCATCAGTCCCCGGGAGCTGTTTTTT. Translated: CASSPISPRELFF.